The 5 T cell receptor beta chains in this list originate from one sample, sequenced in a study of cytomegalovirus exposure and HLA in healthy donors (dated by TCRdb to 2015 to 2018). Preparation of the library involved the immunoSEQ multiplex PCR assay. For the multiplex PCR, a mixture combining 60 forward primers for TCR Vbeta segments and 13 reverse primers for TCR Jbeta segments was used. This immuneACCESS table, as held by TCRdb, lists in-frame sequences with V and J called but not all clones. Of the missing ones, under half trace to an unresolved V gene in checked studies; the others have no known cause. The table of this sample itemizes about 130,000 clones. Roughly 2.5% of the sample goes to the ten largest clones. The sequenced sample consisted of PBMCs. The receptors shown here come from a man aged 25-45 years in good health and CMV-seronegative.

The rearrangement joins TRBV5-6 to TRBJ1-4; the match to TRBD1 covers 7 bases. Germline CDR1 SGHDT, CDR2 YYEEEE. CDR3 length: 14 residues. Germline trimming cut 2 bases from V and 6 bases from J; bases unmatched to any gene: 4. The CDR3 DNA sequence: TGTGCCAGCAGCTTAACAGGGGTAGATGAAAAACTGTTTTTT. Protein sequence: CASSLTGVDEKLFF.

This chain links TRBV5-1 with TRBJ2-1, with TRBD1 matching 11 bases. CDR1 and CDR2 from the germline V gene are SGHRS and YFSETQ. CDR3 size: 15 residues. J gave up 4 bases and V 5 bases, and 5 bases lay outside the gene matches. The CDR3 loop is CASRPGTGGYNEQFF. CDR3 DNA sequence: TGCGCCAGCAGGCCCGGGACAGGGGGTTACAATGAGCAGTTCTTC. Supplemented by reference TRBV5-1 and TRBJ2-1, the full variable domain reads KAGVTQTPRYLIKTRGQQVTLSCSPISGHRSVSWYQQTPGQGLQFLFEYFSETQRNKGNFPGRFSGRQFSNSRSEMNVSTLELGDSALYLCASRPGTGGYNEQFFGPGTRLTVL.

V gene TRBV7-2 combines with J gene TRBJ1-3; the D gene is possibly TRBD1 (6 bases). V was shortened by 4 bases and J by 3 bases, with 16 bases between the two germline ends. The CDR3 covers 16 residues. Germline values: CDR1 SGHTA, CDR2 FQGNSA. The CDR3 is CASSWGQARVGNTIYF. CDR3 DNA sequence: TGTGCCAGCAGCTGGGGGCAGGCGCGCGTTGGAAACACCATATATTTT.

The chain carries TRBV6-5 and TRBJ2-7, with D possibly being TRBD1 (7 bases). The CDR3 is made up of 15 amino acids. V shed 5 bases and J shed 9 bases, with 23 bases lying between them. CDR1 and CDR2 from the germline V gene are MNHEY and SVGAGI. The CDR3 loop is CASSRRQGTGVWQYF. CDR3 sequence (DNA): TGTGCCAGCAGTCGTCGACAGGGCACGGGAGTGTGGCAGTACTTC.

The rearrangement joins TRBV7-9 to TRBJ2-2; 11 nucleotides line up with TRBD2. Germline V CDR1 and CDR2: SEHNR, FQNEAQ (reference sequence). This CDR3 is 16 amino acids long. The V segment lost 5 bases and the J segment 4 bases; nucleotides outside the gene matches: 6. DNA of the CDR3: TGTGCCAGCAGCCCCACTAGCGGGAGCGTCACCGGGGAGCTGTTTTTT. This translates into CASSPTSGSVTGELFF.